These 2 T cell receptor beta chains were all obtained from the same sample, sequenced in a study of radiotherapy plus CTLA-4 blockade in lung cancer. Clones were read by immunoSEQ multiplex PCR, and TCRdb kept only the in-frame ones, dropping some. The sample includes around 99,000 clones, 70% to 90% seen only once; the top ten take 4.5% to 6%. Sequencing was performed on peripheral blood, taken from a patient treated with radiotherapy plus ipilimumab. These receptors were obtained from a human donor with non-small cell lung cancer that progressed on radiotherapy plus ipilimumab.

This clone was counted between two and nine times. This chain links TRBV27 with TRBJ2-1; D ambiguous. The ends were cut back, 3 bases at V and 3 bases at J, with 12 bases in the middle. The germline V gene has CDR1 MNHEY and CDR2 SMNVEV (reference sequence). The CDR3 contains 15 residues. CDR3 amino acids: CASSFFPLNYNEQFF. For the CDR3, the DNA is TGTGCCAGCAGTTTTTTCCCACTAAACTACAATGAGCAGTTCTTC.

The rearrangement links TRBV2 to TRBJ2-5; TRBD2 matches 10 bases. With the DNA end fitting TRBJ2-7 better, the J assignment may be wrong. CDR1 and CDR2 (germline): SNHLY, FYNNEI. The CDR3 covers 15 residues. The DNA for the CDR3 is TGTGCCAGCTTACCTAGCGGGAGAATTAACTACGAGCAGTACTTC. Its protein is CASLPSGRINYEQYF.